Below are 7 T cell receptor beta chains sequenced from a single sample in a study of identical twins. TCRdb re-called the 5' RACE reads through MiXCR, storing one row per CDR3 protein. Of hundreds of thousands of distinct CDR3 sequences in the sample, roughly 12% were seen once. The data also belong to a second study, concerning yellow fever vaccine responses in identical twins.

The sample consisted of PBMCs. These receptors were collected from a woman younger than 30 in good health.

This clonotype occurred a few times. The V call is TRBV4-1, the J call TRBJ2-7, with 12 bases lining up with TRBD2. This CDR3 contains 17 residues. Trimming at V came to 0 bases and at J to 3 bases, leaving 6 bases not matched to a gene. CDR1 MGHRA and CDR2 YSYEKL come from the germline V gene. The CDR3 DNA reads TGCGCCAGCAGCCAAGACCCACTAGCGGGAGGAGGCTACGAGCAGTACTTC. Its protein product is CASSQDPLAGGGYEQYF.

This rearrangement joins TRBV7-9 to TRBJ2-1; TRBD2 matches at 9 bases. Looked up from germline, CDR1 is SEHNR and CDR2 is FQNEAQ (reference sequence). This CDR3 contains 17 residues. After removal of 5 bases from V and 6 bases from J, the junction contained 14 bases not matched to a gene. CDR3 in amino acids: CASSVEVSAGGSNEQFF. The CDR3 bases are TGTGCCAGCAGCGTAGAAGTCTCGGCGGGGGGGTCCAATGAGCAGTTCTTC.

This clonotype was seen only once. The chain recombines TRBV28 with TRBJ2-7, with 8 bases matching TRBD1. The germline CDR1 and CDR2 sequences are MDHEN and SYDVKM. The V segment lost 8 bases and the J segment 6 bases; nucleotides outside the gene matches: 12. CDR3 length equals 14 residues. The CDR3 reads CASATVTGVGEQYF. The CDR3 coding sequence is TGTGCCAGCGCCACCGTGACAGGGGTGGGCGAGCAGTACTTC.

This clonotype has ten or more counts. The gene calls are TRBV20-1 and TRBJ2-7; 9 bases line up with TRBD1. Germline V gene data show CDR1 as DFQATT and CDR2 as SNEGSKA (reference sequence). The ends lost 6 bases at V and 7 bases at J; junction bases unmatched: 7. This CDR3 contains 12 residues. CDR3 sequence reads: CSAGQGPFEQYV. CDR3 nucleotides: TGCAGTGCCGGACAGGGGCCCTTTGAGCAGTACGTC.

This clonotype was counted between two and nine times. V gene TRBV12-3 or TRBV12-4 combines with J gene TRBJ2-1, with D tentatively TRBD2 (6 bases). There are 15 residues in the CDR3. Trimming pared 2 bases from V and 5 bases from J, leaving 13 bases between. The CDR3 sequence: CASSLRRGGDNEQFF. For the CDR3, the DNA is TGTGCCAGCAGTTTAAGGAGGGGTGGGGACAATGAGCAGTTCTTC.

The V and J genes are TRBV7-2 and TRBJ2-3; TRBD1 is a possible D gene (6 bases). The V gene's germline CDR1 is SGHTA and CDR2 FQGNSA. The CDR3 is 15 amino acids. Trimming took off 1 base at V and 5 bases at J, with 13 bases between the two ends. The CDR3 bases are TGTGCCAGCAGCTTAGGGCCAGGGGTGATAGATACGCAGTATTTT. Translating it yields CASSLGPGVIDTQYF.

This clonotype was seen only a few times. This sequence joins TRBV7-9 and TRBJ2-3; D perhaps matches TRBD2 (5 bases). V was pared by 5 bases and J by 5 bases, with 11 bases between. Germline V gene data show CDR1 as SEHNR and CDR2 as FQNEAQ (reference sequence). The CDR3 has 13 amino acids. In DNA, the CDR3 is TGTGCCAGCAGCCCCGGACTCAAAGATACGCAGTATTTT. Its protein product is CASSPGLKDTQYF.